This note documents a single T cell receptor beta chain sequence. The CDR3 is 15 amino acids. Germline assignment: CDR1 LGHNA and CDR2 YSLEER. The authors sequenced unsorted PBMC DNA on ten immunoSEQ deep assay plates. The method was immunoSEQ multiplex PCR; TCRdb's version includes in-frame clones alone and lacks a portion of them. Altogether 97,000 or so clones are present, around 43% being singletons, with the ten largest covering roughly 16%. These data originate in a study of shared clonotypes between healthy human individuals. This chain uses TRBV4-3 with TRBJ2-7; 9 bases agree with TRBD2. The DNA matches TRBJ2-5 better at its end, which makes the J call doubtful. The sample taken for sequencing was PBMCs. The TCR comes from a woman aged 40 to 50 in good health. Some clones in this sample may be carry-over from other donors' samples. The CDR3 loop is CASSQERGGGETQYF. The CDR3 DNA follows: TGCGCCAGCAGCCAAGAGCGGGGGGGCGGAGAGACCCAGTACTTC.